This TCR beta chain was sequenced for a study of identifying expanded T cells in peripheral blood. Unmatched junction bases numbered 15, after V lost 4 bases and J lost 10 bases. Germline V gene data show CDR1 as GTSNPN and CDR2 as SVGIG (reference sequence). CDR3 length: 16 amino acids. Repertoires were generated with immunoSEQ multiplex PCR, while TCRdb's copy carries only in-frame clones and drops some. The sample lists approximately 130,000 clones; roughly 84% were seen once. This clone occurred a few times. The rearrangement links TRBV30 to TRBJ1-6; 8 positions agree with TRBD1. Sequencing was performed on blood. The TCR sequence derives from a person between 18 and 75 years old in good health. CDR3 in amino acids: CAWKVQGTGGGSPLHF. CDR3 nucleotide sequence: TGTGCCTGGAAGGTCCAAGGGACAGGAGGAGGGTCACCCCTCCACTTT.